A selection of T cell receptor beta chains follows, all from one sample in a study of cytomegalovirus exposure and HLA in healthy donors. Here immunoSEQ multiplex PCR was the method, and the copy in TCRdb shows in-frame clones only, minus some. The table records approximately 130,000 clones, 85% to 90% of them present only once. Material: PBMCs. The receptors were gathered from a woman in her twenties or thirties in good health and CMV-seronegative. Both conserved end residues are part of each CDR3. The order of the fields is V gene, J gene, clone size, CDR3 protein. Expanded clones get a size class; other rows say once, few or many, or leave the size out.

v_call: TRBV7-8
j_call: TRBJ1-4
clone_size: .
cdr3_aa: CASSPPGRGHKIF

v_call: TRBV7-9
j_call: TRBJ1-2
clone_size: .
cdr3_aa: CASSSMAGTTRGIGYTF

v_call: TRBV6-6
j_call: TRBJ1-6
clone_size: .
cdr3_aa: CASSPVGAGNSPLHF

v_call: TRBV28
j_call: TRBJ2-1
clone_size: .
cdr3_aa: CASSLVGWEYEQFF

v_call: TRBV29-1
j_call: TRBJ1-2
clone_size: .
cdr3_aa: CSVVSGGSYGYTF

v_call: TRBV13
j_call: TRBJ2-1
clone_size: .
cdr3_aa: CASSLGGGRSYNEQFF

v_call: TRBV7-3
j_call: TRBJ1-1
clone_size: .
cdr3_aa: CASSLGTGTASNTEAFF

v_call: TRBV2
j_call: TRBJ1-3
clone_size: .
cdr3_aa: CASTDRANRNTIYF

v_call: TRBV18
j_call: TRBJ2-5
clone_size: .
cdr3_aa: CASSPRDSQETQYF

v_call: TRBV7-3
j_call: TRBJ2-5
clone_size: .
cdr3_aa: CASSLSGRETQYF

v_call: TRBV19
j_call: TRBJ1-5
clone_size: once
cdr3_aa: CASSIVAGRGLYSNQPQHF

v_call: TRBV28
j_call: TRBJ1-1
clone_size: .
cdr3_aa: CASTTGGWVEAEAFF

v_call: TRBV7-2
j_call: TRBJ2-7
clone_size: once
cdr3_aa: CASSFAGLPTKQYF

v_call: TRBV29-1
j_call: TRBJ2-3
clone_size: .
cdr3_aa: CSVYPLSGTSGGRTDTQYF

v_call: TRBV27
j_call: TRBJ1-2
clone_size: .
cdr3_aa: CASSSYNRGENYGYTF

v_call: TRBV11-2
j_call: TRBJ2-7
clone_size: .
cdr3_aa: CASSFSRAGVAYEQYF

v_call: TRBV18
j_call: TRBJ2-2
clone_size: .
cdr3_aa: CASSPQAGVVTGELFF

v_call: TRBV15
j_call: TRBJ1-2
clone_size: once
cdr3_aa: CATSRAPPRQGVEGYTF

v_call: TRBV28
j_call: TRBJ1-2
clone_size: .
cdr3_aa: CASSQQGAPNYGYTF

v_call: TRBV28
j_call: TRBJ2-7
clone_size: .
cdr3_aa: CASSSLRTQGTRAHEQYF

v_call: TRBV28
j_call: TRBJ1-1
clone_size: .
cdr3_aa: CASRIGGNTEAFF

v_call: TRBV16
j_call: TRBJ2-5
clone_size: .
cdr3_aa: CASSQGLAAGETQYF

v_call: TRBV5-1
j_call: TRBJ1-2
clone_size: few
cdr3_aa: CASSSGTGSGYGYTF

v_call: TRBV6-5
j_call: TRBJ1-2
clone_size: .
cdr3_aa: CASSLAGTGVYGYTF

v_call: TRBV5-1
j_call: TRBJ1-4
clone_size: many
cdr3_aa: CASSLVGTEGGKLFF

v_call: TRBV4-2
j_call: TRBJ1-4
clone_size: .
cdr3_aa: CASSQADRAIGEKLFF

v_call: TRBV27
j_call: TRBJ1-6
clone_size: few
cdr3_aa: CASSFSQGGSPLHF

v_call: TRBV7-2
j_call: TRBJ2-2
clone_size: .
cdr3_aa: CASSPGTSGGLFSGELFF

v_call: TRBV5-1
j_call: TRBJ2-7
clone_size: .
cdr3_aa: CASSLEQGVPEQYF

v_call: TRBV7-6
j_call: TRBJ1-5
clone_size: .
cdr3_aa: CASRATGDSNQPQHF

v_call: TRBV4-3
j_call: TRBJ2-3
clone_size: once
cdr3_aa: CASSQGTGTDTQYF

v_call: TRBV29-1
j_call: TRBJ1-2
clone_size: .
cdr3_aa: CSVEREGRWYGYTF

v_call: TRBV19
j_call: TRBJ2-1
clone_size: .
cdr3_aa: CASSIGLAAYNEQFF

v_call: TRBV19
j_call: TRBJ2-1
clone_size: few
cdr3_aa: CASSIGTSGANEQFF

v_call: TRBV4-1
j_call: TRBJ2-1
clone_size: .
cdr3_aa: CASSRTRRGPLDEQFF

v_call: TRBV7-2
j_call: TRBJ2-1
clone_size: .
cdr3_aa: CASSLGGGPRNEQFF

v_call: TRBV29-1
j_call: TRBJ1-5
clone_size: .
cdr3_aa: CSALTQPGQPQHF

v_call: TRBV18
j_call: TRBJ1-4
clone_size: .
cdr3_aa: CASSLSTGTVSEKLFF

v_call: TRBV30
j_call: TRBJ1-2
clone_size: once
cdr3_aa: CAWSSQGFLGYTF

v_call: TRBV5-6
j_call: TRBJ1-1
clone_size: .
cdr3_aa: CASSSGQGPNTEAFF

v_call: TRBV2
j_call: TRBJ2-7
clone_size: .
cdr3_aa: CASNLGTGGYEQYF

v_call: TRBV28
j_call: TRBJ1-2
clone_size: .
cdr3_aa: CASSTDRANYGYTF

v_call: TRBV7-9
j_call: TRBJ2-2
clone_size: .
cdr3_aa: CASSPGWELFF

v_call: TRBV29-1
j_call: TRBJ1-4
clone_size: few
cdr3_aa: CSVAVGTGVEKLFF

v_call: TRBV4-1
j_call: TRBJ2-1
clone_size: .
cdr3_aa: CASSQEGASGETYNEQFF

v_call: TRBV7-6
j_call: TRBJ2-3
clone_size: .
cdr3_aa: CASSSPGGTDTQYF

v_call: TRBV5-6
j_call: TRBJ1-1
clone_size: .
cdr3_aa: CASSLRGIQDTEAFF

v_call: TRBV4-1
j_call: TRBJ1-3
clone_size: .
cdr3_aa: CASSRMTGNGNTIYF

v_call: TRBV6-7
j_call: TRBJ2-2
clone_size: .
cdr3_aa: CASSYSRAGGNTGELFF

v_call: TRBV15
j_call: TRBJ1-4
clone_size: .
cdr3_aa: CATSRDPGFNEKLFF

v_call: TRBV25-1
j_call: TRBJ2-7
clone_size: once
cdr3_aa: CASSVKPQGTSSYEQYF

v_call: TRBV5-8
j_call: TRBJ2-2
clone_size: .
cdr3_aa: CASSLSVSNTGELFF

v_call: TRBV7-2
j_call: TRBJ1-6
clone_size: once
cdr3_aa: CAARQEEYSPLHF

v_call: TRBV6-5
j_call: TRBJ1-2
clone_size: .
cdr3_aa: CASSEQESYGYTF

v_call: TRBV2
j_call: TRBJ2-4
clone_size: .
cdr3_aa: CATVLGGAKNIQYF